The clone carrying this T cell receptor beta chain was detected only once. Its antigen is unidentified. Other DNA sequences in this sample translate to the same CDR3. The entry originates in a study of shared clonotypes between healthy human individuals. General study points: It was anticipated that sequencing depth would influence how many clonotypes donors shared. Against clonotypes common to all four donors, non-shared ones had lower generation probabilities.

Using immunoSEQ multiplex PCR, the repertoire was profiled, and TCRdb retains in-frame clones only, with some absent. In the table there are 2.3 million or so clones, approximately 95% of which are singletons. CDR3 length equals 16 residues. From germline, CDR1 is SGHRS and CDR2 YFSETQ. V trimming: 4 bases; J trimming: 4 bases; junction bases outside the gene matches: 5. V and J are TRBV5-1 and TRBJ2-3; TRBD2 matches at 14 bases. This receptor was obtained from a young man in good health. Some clones in this sample may be carry-over from other donors' samples. Material: naive CD4+ T cells from PBMCs. Subset defined: CD45RA+ positively selected. CDR3 residues: CASSRGLAGGPDTQYF. The CDR3, as DNA: TGCGCCAGCAGCCGTGGACTAGCGGGAGGCCCAGATACGCAGTATTTT.